The rows below give T cell receptor beta chains drawn from one sample of a study of vaccination effects on CD4 cells after COVID-19. Assay used: immunoSEQ multiplex PCR; TCRdb lists only in-frame clones, some missing. In the table there are 37,000 or so clones, under 70% of which are singletons. No cognate antigen is known for these TCRs. The sample consisted of CD4+ T cells from PBMCs cultured with HCoV-OC43 spike peptides, taken before COVID-19 vaccination. The source is a human donor who received a COVID-19 vaccine. Each CDR3 is given without its conserved first and last residue. Clone size is not always given. Where it is, it says once, few, many or a class for expanded clones.

TRBV21-1	NA	ASSKSRSEEETQY
TRBV10-2	few	ASRGQTMAEQY
TRBV5-5	NA	ASSLTGGNMNTEAF
TRBV19	once	ASRGSAGGSEQY
TRBV7-8	once	ASRRRNTEAF
TRBV19	NA	ASNMGLVLNEKLF
TRBV7-9	few	ASSVEQYNSPLH
TRBV11-2	NA	ASSLGTRYYTGELF
TRBV7-2	NA	ASSLWGGTYNEQF
TRBV9	once	ASNLDSNYGYT
TRBV10-2	NA	ASIIQGRQETQY
TRBV15	NA	ATSRERVTQNAQY
TRBV24-1	NA	ATSALGDRVKGSSYEQY
TRBV3-1/TRBV3-2	NA	ASSQGGGTPYKAF
TRBV3-1/TRBV3-2	NA	ASSLRTGTDTQY
TRBV29-1	NA	SVEAAMNTEAF
TRBV21-1	once	ASSTPPAGTSGWCEQY